The 24 T cell receptor beta chains reported below all come from one sample, sequenced in a study of T cell responses to AZD1222 COVID-19 vaccine. The table came from immunoSEQ multiplex PCR; TCRdb's copy has only in-frame clones and leaves some out. The sample comprises under 150,000 clones, about 91% of which are singletons, and about 9.4% rests with the top ten. The sample consisted of peripheral blood, taken 28 days after the second AZD1222 dose. Every receptor here comes from an adult who received the AZD1222 COVID-19 vaccine.

V usage is TRBV27 and J usage is TRBJ1-6; maybe TRBD1 (5 bases). CDR1 MNHEY and CDR2 SMNVEV come from the germline V gene (reference sequence). The CDR3 has 16 residues. V was pared by 3 bases and J by 6 bases, with 15 bases between. Written as DNA, the CDR3 is TGTGCCAGCAGTTTTGGGGGACCCGCCCTTAATTCACCCCTCCACTTT. Amino acids: CASSFGGPALNSPLHF.

The J gene is TRBJ1-3, the V gene TRBV28; D is unresolved. CDR3 length: 13 residues. Between the trimmed V and J ends, which lost 3 bases and 0 bases, there was a span of 3 bases. Germline CDR1 is MDHEN and CDR2 is SYDVKM. Here the CDR3 DNA reads TGTGCCAGCAGTTTCGGCTCTGGAAACACCATATATTTT. It codes for CASSFGSGNTIYF.

The rearrangement links TRBV3-1 (or the pseudogene TRBV3-2) to TRBJ1-1; D uncertain. V was pared by 1 base and J by 0 bases, with 21 bases between. Germline values: CDR1 LGHDT, CDR2 YNNKEL (reference sequence). The CDR3 runs to 19 residues. The CDR3 here is CASSQGRSFAGVMNTEAFF. The CDR3 region has the DNA TGTGCCAGCAGCCAAGGGCGTTCGTTTGCAGGAGTCATGAACACTGAAGCTTTCTTT.

The J gene is TRBJ2-7, the V gene TRBV4-2; 8 bases line up with TRBD1. Germline V gene lookup returns CDR1 LGHNA and CDR2 YNFKEQ. V was pared by 0 bases and J by 5 bases, with 6 bases of the junction left unmatched. The CDR3 covers 15 residues. The CDR3 DNA is TGTGCCAGCAGCCAAGATGGGACAGGAAGAAACGAGCAGTACTTC. Protein sequence: CASSQDGTGRNEQYF.

The gene calls are TRBV6-5 and TRBJ2-5; no clear D gene. CDR3 size: 12 residues. Trimming removed 5 bases at V and 3 bases at J, with 7 bases between. Per the germline V gene, CDR1 is MNHEY and CDR2 is SVGAGI. CDR3 amino acids: CASSPREETQYF. In nucleotides, the CDR3 is TGTGCCAGCAGTCCCCGCGAAGAGACCCAGTACTTC.

The chain combines TRBV19 with TRBJ1-5; no clear D gene. The CDR3 extends over 16 amino acids. The ends were cut back, 2 bases at V and 0 bases at J, with 11 bases in the middle. Germline V gives CDR1 LNHDA, CDR2 SQIVND (reference sequence). CDR3 amino acids: CASSIRTGSSNQPQHF. In DNA, the CDR3 is TGTGCCAGTAGTATAAGGACGGGATCTAGCAATCAGCCCCAGCATTTT.

This chain uses TRBV5-4 with TRBJ1-1, with D hard to call. Trimming left V 4 bases short and J 11 bases short, with 18 bases between. The CDR3 runs 13 residues. Germline V gene sequence: CDR1 SGHNT, CDR2 YYREEE (reference sequence). This CDR3 is CASSPRETREAFF. The CDR3 region has the DNA TGTGCCAGCAGCCCCCGGGAGACCAGAGAGGCTTTCTTT.

The genes are TRBV18 and TRBJ2-6, with D uncertain. V was cut by 6 bases and J by 0 bases, with 18 bases left in between. The CDR3 totals 18 residues. CDR1 and CDR2 (germline): KGHSH, LQKENI. The DNA for the CDR3 is TGTGCCAGCTCCAACAGCGAATCTGTCTACTCTGGGGCCAACGTCCTGACTTTC. Translating it yields CASSNSESVYSGANVLTF. The variable domain in full, with the rest retrieved from reference TRBV18 and TRBJ2-6, is NAGVMQNPRHLVRRRGQEARLRCSPMKGHSHVYWYRQLPEEGLKFMVYLQKENIIDESGMPKERFSAEFPKEGPSILRIQQVVRGDSAAYFCASSNSESVYSGANVLTFGAGSRLTVL.

The CDR3 loop reads CASSQNGQGRTEAFF. CDR3 nucleotide sequence: TGTGCCAGCAGCCAAAACGGACAGGGGAGGACTGAAGCTTTCTTT. The V call is TRBV3-1 (or the pseudogene TRBV3-2), the J call TRBJ1-1, with 9 bases matching TRBD1. Germline V CDR1 and CDR2: LGHDT, YNNKEL (reference sequence). The CDR3 runs to 15 residues. After removal of 2 bases from V and 5 bases from J, the junction contained 6 bases not matched to a gene.

The V call is TRBV5-1, the J call TRBJ1-3; D is ambiguous. V was pared by 0 bases and J by 0 bases, with 7 bases between. The CDR3 covers 15 residues. Germline V lookup: CDR1 SGHRS, CDR2 YFSETQ. CDR3 DNA: TGCGCCAGCAGCTTGGCTGGGAACTCTGGAAACACCATATATTTT. This gives the protein CASSLAGNSGNTIYF.

The chain links TRBV5-1 to TRBJ2-5; 10 nucleotides align to TRBD2. V gave up 0 bases and J gave up 5 bases; unmatched junction bases: 4. The CDR3 spans 15 residues. The V gene's germline CDR1 is SGHRS and CDR2 YFSETQ. This CDR3 reads CASSLGSSGSETQYF. CDR3 DNA sequence: TGCGCCAGCAGCTTGGGGTCTAGCGGGAGTGAGACCCAGTACTTC. Full variable domain (outside the CDR3, taken from reference TRBV5-1 and TRBJ2-5): KAGVTQTPRYLIKTRGQQVTLSCSPISGHRSVSWYQQTPGQGLQFLFEYFSETQRNKGNFPGRFSGRQFSNSRSEMNVSTLELGDSALYLCASSLGSSGSETQYFGPGTRLLVL.

This chain uses TRBV6-2 or TRBV6-3 with TRBJ1-2; 7 nucleotides align to TRBD1. CDR3 length: 13 residues. V gave up 6 bases and J gave up 5 bases; unmatched junction bases: 6. CDR1 is MNHEY, CDR2 SVGEGT, per germline. The CDR3 reads CASSPGGRYGYTF. CDR3 nucleotides: TGTGCCAGCAGCCCAGGGGGACGGTATGGCTACACCTTC.

This rearrangement joins TRBV30 to TRBJ1-1, with 7 bases lining up with TRBD1. The CDR3 loop spans 15 amino acids. CDR1 and CDR2 from the germline V gene are GTSNPN and SVGIG (reference sequence). V lost 5 bases and J lost 4; bases outside the gene matches: 13. The CDR3 loop reads CAWRKFGGGRTEAFF. The DNA of the CDR3 is TGTGCCTGGCGGAAGTTTGGAGGGGGCCGCACTGAAGCTTTCTTT.

Concerning this clone itself: Germline and junction disagree at one end, which may indicate a read error. The chain is built from TRBV7-7 and TRBJ2-1; D is perhaps TRBD2 (5 bases). CDR1 SSHAT and CDR2 FNYEAQ come from the germline V gene (reference sequence). The CDR3 is 15 residues long. Written as DNA, the CDR3 is TGTGCTAGCAGTTTAGCGAGTTCCCCTCTCCGCGAGCAGTTCTTC. Protein: CASSLASSPLREQFF.

The chain recombines TRBV6-5 with TRBJ1-2; D is perhaps TRBD1 (5 bases). Trimming stripped 8 bases from V and 6 bases from J, with 19 bases between. CDR1 and CDR2 from the germline V gene are MNHEY and SVGAGI. The CDR3 contains 14 residues. The CDR3 region is CASDSGGWGNGYTF. The CDR3 DNA follows: TGTGCCAGCGATTCCGGGGGATGGGGGAATGGCTACACCTTC.

The rearrangement links TRBV2 to TRBJ1-5, with 8 bases identical to TRBD1. The germline CDR1 and CDR2 sequences are SNHLY and FYNNEI. The CDR3 runs 13 residues. Unmatched junction bases numbered 5, after V lost 11 bases and J lost 2 bases. CDR3 nucleotide sequence: TGTGCCTCGGACAGGGAAGGCAATCAGCCCCAGCATTTT. As protein: CASDREGNQPQHF.

This chain links TRBV19 with TRBJ1-1; possibly TRBD1 for D (6 bases). The CDR3 is made up of 14 amino acids. CDR1 and CDR2 from the germline V gene are LNHDA and SQIVND (reference sequence). The V gene lost 5 bases and the J gene lost 2 bases, with 12 bases spanning the gap. The CDR3 DNA follows: TGTGCCAGTAGTGCGGACAGCGGTAACACTGAAGCTTTCTTT. It yields the protein CASSADSGNTEAFF.

The rearrangement uses TRBV19 and TRBJ1-2; no clear D. Between the trimmed V and J ends, which lost 7 bases and 2 bases, there was a span of 14 bases. The CDR3 sequence is 14 residues long. Germline V lookup: CDR1 LNHDA, CDR2 SQIVND (reference sequence). CDR3 nucleotides: TGTGCCAGTACTCCGTCCATGGGAAACTATGGCTACACCTTC. It yields the protein CASTPSMGNYGYTF.

This chain joins TRBV9 and TRBJ2-2; 10 bases are a match to TRBD2. The V gene end was trimmed by 2 bases and the J gene end by 0 bases; junction bases not matched to a gene: 7. The CDR3 spans 18 residues. The germline gives CDR1 SGDLS, CDR2 YYNGEE. This CDR3 reads CASSVRLAGVANTGELFF. For the CDR3, the DNA is TGTGCCAGCAGCGTGAGACTAGCGGGTGTCGCGAACACCGGGGAGCTGTTTTTT.

J is TRBJ1-5 and V is TRBV19; D unresolved. The germline gives CDR1 LNHDA, CDR2 SQIVND (reference sequence). V was cut by 7 bases and J by 6 bases, with 7 bases left in between. The CDR3 has 11 residues. CDR3 amino acids: CASNDRQPQHF. The CDR3 DNA reads as TGTGCCAGTAATGATCGTCAGCCCCAGCATTTT.

This clone was detected only a few times. The chain joins TRBV27 to TRBJ1-2; the D gene is possibly TRBD1 (6 bases). Germline V lookup: CDR1 MNHEY, CDR2 SMNVEV (reference sequence). V lost 7 bases, J lost 5 bases, and 14 bases lay in between. The CDR3 runs 13 residues. CDR3 coding DNA: TGTGCCAGCACACCGACAGGCGGTTATGGCTACACCTTC. As protein: CASTPTGGYGYTF.

The chain has TRBV6-1 and TRBJ1-3, with D unresolved. There are 17 residues in the CDR3. The V end lost 2 bases, the J end lost 2 bases, and 16 bases lay between the germline ends. Per the germline V gene, CDR1 is MNHNS and CDR2 is SASEGT. The CDR3 region has the DNA TGTGCCAGCAGTGAATCTTTGCATTGGGGTGCTGGAAACACCATATATTTT. Translated, it gives CASSESLHWGAGNTIYF.

The rearrangement joins TRBV19 to TRBJ1-6; D may be TRBD1 (6 bases). This CDR3 is 15 amino acids long. The V gene's germline CDR1 is LNHDA and CDR2 SQIVND (reference sequence). V gave up 4 bases and J gave up 6 bases, with 13 bases separating them. CDR3 nucleotides: TGTGCCAGTAGTAGGACAGATATTTTTAATTCACCCCTCCACTTT. Its protein product is CASSRTDIFNSPLHF.

The chain combines TRBV10-3 with TRBJ1-3; D call uncertain. With 6 bases removed from V and 3 bases from J, the gap between germline ends came to 9 bases. This CDR3 has 13 residues. Germline CDR1 and CDR2: ENHRY and SYGVKD. CDR3 nucleotides: TGTGCCATCAGGGACTCCCTTGGAAACACCATATATTTT. It translates to CAIRDSLGNTIYF.